This T cell receptor beta chain was retrieved from a study of blood T cell repertoires in COVID-19. Germline values: CDR1 SGDLS, CDR2 YYNGEE. After removal of 1 base from V and 8 bases from J, the junction contained 8 bases not matched to a gene. The CDR3 contains 16 residues. In the authors' workflow: Estimated nucleated cell counts came from reference gene primer amplification. Assay: immunoSEQ multiplex PCR; the TCRdb copy retains only in-frame clones and omits some. V and J calls and clone size are those listed in that table; D and trimming were worked out from the DNA. The table has fewer than 250,000 clones, roughly three quarters seen once. This clone is a singleton in its sample.

This receptor was obtained from a woman in her 50s with acute COVID-19. Sequencing input: PBMCs or T cells enriched from blood (not recorded which). The J gene is TRBJ1-6, the V gene TRBV9; 8 bases are a match to TRBD1. CDR3 DNA: TGTGCCAGCAGCGTAAGTCAGGGGACAGGAGATTCACCCCTCCACTTT. Encoded protein: CASSVSQGTGDSPLHF.